This T cell receptor beta chain was captured in a study of blood T cell repertoires in COVID-19. A Seattle source enrolled patients during active infection and followed them longitudinally. Some clones are missing from TCRdb's copy, which holds only in-frame ones; the method was immunoSEQ multiplex PCR. The sample comprises fewer than 200,000 clones, roughly four fifths of which are singletons, and 6% to 8.5% rests with the top ten. V was clipped by 5 bases and J by 3 bases, with 14 bases between them. The germline V gene has CDR1 SGHAT and CDR2 FQNNGV. The CDR3 extends over 14 amino acids. The clonotype originates from a woman in her 70s with COVID-19, enrolled during active disease. The sequenced sample consisted of peripheral blood. The chain couples TRBV11-2 to TRBJ2-7, with a weak D call TRBD1 (5 bases). The CDR3, as DNA: TGTGCCAGCAGCCCTTTGGGGCCAGGCTACGAGCAGTACTTC. Protein product: CASSPLGPGYEQYF.